This T cell receptor beta chain was profiled in a study of response to subunit inactivated influenza vaccine. Whole-study findings and limits: The authors suggested that every seasonal influenza vaccination recruits few new T cells.

This clonotype has more than one count but fewer than ten. Its antigen is not identified. The germline V gene has CDR1 SGHTS and CDR2 YDEGEE. The CDR3 is 17 amino acids. V dropped 0 bases and J dropped 0 bases, with 14 bases sitting between them. TCRdb processed the RT-PCR reads anew with MiXCR; each CDR3 protein has one entry. The data show 650,000 to 700,000 distinct CDR3 sequences, 15% to 19% seen once. The chain has TRBV5-8 and TRBJ2-3; D remains unclear. Sample: PBMCs from blood, taken 11 to 12 days after vaccination. The sequence was collected from a man aged 50-60 years who received an inactivated influenza vaccine. The CDR3: CASSLAPGGASTDTQYF. CDR3 in DNA: TGTGCCAGCAGCTTGGCCCCGGGCGGAGCTAGCACAGATACGCAGTATTTT.